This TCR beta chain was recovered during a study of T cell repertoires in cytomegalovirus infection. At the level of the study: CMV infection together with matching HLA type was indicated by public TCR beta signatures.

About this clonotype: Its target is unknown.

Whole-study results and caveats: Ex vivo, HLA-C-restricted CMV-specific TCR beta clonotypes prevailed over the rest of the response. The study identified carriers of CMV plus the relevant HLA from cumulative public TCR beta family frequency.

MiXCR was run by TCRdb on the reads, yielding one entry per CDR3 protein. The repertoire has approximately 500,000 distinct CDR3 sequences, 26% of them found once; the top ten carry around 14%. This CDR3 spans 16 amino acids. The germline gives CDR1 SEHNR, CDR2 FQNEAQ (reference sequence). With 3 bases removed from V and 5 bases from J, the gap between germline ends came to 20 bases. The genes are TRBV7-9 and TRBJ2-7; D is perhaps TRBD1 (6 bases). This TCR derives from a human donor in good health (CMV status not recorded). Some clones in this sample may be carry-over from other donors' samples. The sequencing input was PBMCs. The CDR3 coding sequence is TGTGCCAGCAGCTTTGAGGTGACACAGGGAAATCACGAGCAGTACGTC. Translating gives CASSFEVTQGNHEQYV.